This TCR beta chain was retrieved from a study of blood T cells in healthy people across ages. Study-wide results and caveats: TCR beta diversity, measured per million T cells, fell in a roughly linear way with age. Long-lived donors had more naive CD4+ cells and higher diversity than aged donors.

Per the germline V gene, CDR1 is DFQATT and CDR2 is SNEGSKA (reference sequence). This CDR3 has 20 amino acids. V was clipped by 1 base and J by 4 bases; unmatched bases: 18. With a J-beta primer mix and a sample-barcoded 5' primer, a second PCR ran about 7 to 12 cycles. TCRdb re-called the 5' RACE reads through MiXCR, storing one row per CDR3 protein. Here the sample spans 1 million to 1.2 million distinct CDR3 sequences, more than 30% being singletons. With respect to this clonotype: What it recognizes is unknown.

The chain employs TRBV20-1 and TRBJ2-3; 12 nucleotides line up with TRBD1. The material sequenced was blood. The TCR was taken from a man younger than 30 in good health. The DNA for the CDR3 is TGCAGTGCTAGAGGGTTTATCGGGACAGGGGGCGAAGAAAGCCCAGATACGCAGTATTTT. Its protein is CSARGFIGTGGEESPDTQYF.